The entry below describes one T cell receptor (beta chain). Sequencing used immunoSEQ multiplex PCR; TCRdb keeps in-frame clones, though not all of them. This table holds roughly 150,000 clones, 88% found once. This sample is part of a study of control samples from healthy donors and cancer patients. This CDR3 contains 16 residues. The germline V and J ends were trimmed by 4 bases and 2 bases, with 18 bases remaining between them. Germline loops: CDR1 LGHDT, CDR2 YNNKEL (reference sequence). The chain joins TRBV3-1 (or the pseudogene TRBV3-2) to TRBJ2-7; D possibly corresponds to TRBD2 (6 bases). The clonotype comes from a man younger than 35 in good health. The specimen was blood. The CDR3 loop is CASSRAYRTTTYEQYF. Written as DNA, the CDR3 is TGTGCCAGCAGCCGAGCTTACAGGACTACAACCTACGAGCAGTACTTC.